The clone carrying this T cell receptor (beta chain) has a handful of counts. Its antigen remains unidentified. TCRB transcripts that were expressed got sequenced, as all of the isolated RNA had been reverse transcribed. The assay was immunoSEQ multiplex PCR, and TCRdb's table has in-frame clones only and misses some. This table holds over 150,000 clones, around 8.5% found once. The data are from a study of beta chain features in type 1 diabetes. Overall study findings and caveats: For type 1 diabetes patients, VDJ junctions showed fewer insertions and more deletions.

Cell sorting via CD45RO/CCR7/CD25/CD127/CD95/CD27 was performed to obtain CD4+ naive, central memory, regulatory and stem cell-like memory cells. The receptor's source is a man younger than 35 in good health. Material for sequencing was central memory CD4+ T cells from blood.

The CDR3, as DNA: TGTGCCAGCAGTGTCCACAGCGGTGCGAACACTGAAGCTTTCTTT. Translated, it gives CASSVHSGANTEAFF. This sequence joins TRBV6-4 and TRBJ1-1; D remains unclear. V gave up 4 bases and J gave up 1 base, with 13 bases separating them. Germline V gene lookup returns CDR1 MRHNA and CDR2 SNTAGT. The CDR3 extends over 15 amino acids.